Sequencing of this T cell receptor beta chain was carried out in a study of shared clonotypes between healthy human individuals. Study observations and caveats: Deeper or shallower sequencing was expected to change how clonotypes are shared among donors.

Genomic DNA from each subset was divided evenly over several immunoSEQ plates. Sequencing of unsorted PBMC DNA was carried out using ten immunoSEQ deep assay plates. Study processing details: ImmunoSEQ only sent back junction sequences with no quality scores, so filtering was done differently. Method: immunoSEQ multiplex PCR; TCRdb's copy keeps in-frame clones and lacks some. The DNA was the basis for D and trimming; V, J and clone size are from that table. The table shows roughly 500,000 clones, with roughly 80% occurring only once. Trimming shortened V by 0 bases and J by 8 bases, and 19 bases separated the two germline ends. Germline assignment: CDR1 MGHRA and CDR2 YSYEKL. This CDR3 has 16 residues. In its sample, this clone was seen once. Its antigen remains unidentified. The conserved phenylalanine or tryptophan is not found at the CDR3 terminus, so this likely reflects a read error.

This clonotype originated in a woman in her thirties or forties in good health. Some clones in this sample may be carry-over from other donors' samples. The gene calls are TRBV4-1 and TRBJ1-2, with D perhaps TRBD1 (6 bases). Sequencing was done on a sample of PBMCs. This CDR3 reads CASSQEGGDSARGYTL. The CDR3 DNA reads TGCGCCAGCAGCCAAGAGGGGGGCGACAGCGCGCGGGGCTACACCCTC.